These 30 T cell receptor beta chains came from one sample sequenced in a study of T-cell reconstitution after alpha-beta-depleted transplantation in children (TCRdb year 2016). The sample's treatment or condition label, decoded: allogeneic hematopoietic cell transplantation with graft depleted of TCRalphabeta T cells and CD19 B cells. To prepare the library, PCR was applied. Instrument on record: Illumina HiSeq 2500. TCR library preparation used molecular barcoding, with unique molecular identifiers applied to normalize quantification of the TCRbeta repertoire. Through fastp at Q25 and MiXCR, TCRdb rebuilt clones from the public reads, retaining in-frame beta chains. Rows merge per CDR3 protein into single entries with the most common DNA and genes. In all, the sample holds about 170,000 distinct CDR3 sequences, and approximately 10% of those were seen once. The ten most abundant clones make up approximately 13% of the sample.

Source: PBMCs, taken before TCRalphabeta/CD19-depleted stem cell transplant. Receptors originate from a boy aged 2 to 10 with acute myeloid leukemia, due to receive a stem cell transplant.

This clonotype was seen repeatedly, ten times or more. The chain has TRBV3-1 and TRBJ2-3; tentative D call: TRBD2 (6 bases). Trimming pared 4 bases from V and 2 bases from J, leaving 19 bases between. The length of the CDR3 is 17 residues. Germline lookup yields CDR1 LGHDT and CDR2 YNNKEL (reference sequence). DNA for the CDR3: TGTGCCAGCAGCCGTCAAATCGGGGGAGTCGCCACAGATACGCAGTATTTT. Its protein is CASSRQIGGVATDTQYF.

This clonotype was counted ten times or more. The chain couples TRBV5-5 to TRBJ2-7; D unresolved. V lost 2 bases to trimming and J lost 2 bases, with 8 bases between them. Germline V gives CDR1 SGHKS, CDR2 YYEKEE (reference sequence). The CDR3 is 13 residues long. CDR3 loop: CASSFGRTYEQYV. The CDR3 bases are TGTGCCAGCAGCTTCGGAAGAACCTACGAGCAGTACGTC.

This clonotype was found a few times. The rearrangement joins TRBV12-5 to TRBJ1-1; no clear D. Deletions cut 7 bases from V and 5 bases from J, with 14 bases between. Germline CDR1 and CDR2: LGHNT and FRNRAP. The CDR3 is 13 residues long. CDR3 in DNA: TGTGCTAGTGCCGTAAGGGAGGTGACTGAAGCTTTCTTT. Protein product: CASAVREVTEAFF.

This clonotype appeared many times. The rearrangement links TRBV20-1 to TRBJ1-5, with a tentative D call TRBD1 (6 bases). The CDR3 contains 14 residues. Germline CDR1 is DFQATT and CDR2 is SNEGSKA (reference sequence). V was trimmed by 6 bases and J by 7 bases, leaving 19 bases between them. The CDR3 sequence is CSALLGDNRQPQHF. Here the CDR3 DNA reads TGCAGTGCCCTTCTGGGGGACAACAGACAGCCCCAGCATTTT.

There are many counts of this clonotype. The CDR3 sequence: CSVVAYNEQFF. Written as DNA, the CDR3 is TGCAGCGTTGTCGCCTACAATGAGCAGTTCTTC. The chain has TRBV29-1 and TRBJ2-1; D is unresolved. The CDR3 runs to 11 residues. The germline V gene encodes CDR1 SQVTM and CDR2 ANQGSEA. Trimming pared 4 bases from V and 2 bases from J, leaving 3 bases between.

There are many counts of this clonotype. CDR3 coding DNA: TGTGCCACCAGCAGCAAACCGGGGGCGCGTTCCACTGAAGCTTTCTTT. This codes for CATSSKPGARSTEAFF. This chain connects TRBV15 to TRBJ1-1; D is possibly TRBD1 (6 bases). V lost 3 bases, J lost 4 bases, and 18 bases lay in between. The CDR3 is made up of 16 amino acids. Germline V gene lookup returns CDR1 LNHNV and CDR2 YYDKDF (reference sequence).

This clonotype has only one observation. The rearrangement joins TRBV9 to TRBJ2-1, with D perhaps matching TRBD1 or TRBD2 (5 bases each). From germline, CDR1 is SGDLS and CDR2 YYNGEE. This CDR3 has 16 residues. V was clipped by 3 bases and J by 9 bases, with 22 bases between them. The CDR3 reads CASSADPLARGIEQFF. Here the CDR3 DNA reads TGTGCCAGCAGCGCGGACCCCCTGGCGAGGGGCATTGAGCAGTTCTTC.

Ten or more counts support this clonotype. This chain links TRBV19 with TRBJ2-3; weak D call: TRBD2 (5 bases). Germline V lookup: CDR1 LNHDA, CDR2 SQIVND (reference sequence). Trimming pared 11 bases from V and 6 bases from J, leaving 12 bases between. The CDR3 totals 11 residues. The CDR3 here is CASGSSDTQYF. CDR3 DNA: TGTGCCTCGGGATCCTCGGATACGCAGTATTTT.

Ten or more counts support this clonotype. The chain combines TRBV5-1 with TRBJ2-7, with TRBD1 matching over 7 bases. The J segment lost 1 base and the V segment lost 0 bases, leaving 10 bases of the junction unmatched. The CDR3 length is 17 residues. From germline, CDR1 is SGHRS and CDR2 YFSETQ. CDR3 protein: CASSLVSLGQRSYEQYF. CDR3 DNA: TGCGCCAGCAGCTTGGTATCTTTGGGACAGAGATCCTACGAGCAGTACTTC. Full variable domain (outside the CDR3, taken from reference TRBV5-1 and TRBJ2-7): KAGVTQTPRYLIKTRGQQVTLSCSPISGHRSVSWYQQTPGQGLQFLFEYFSETQRNKGNFPGRFSGRQFSNSRSEMNVSTLELGDSALYLCASSLVSLGQRSYEQYFGPGTRLTVT.

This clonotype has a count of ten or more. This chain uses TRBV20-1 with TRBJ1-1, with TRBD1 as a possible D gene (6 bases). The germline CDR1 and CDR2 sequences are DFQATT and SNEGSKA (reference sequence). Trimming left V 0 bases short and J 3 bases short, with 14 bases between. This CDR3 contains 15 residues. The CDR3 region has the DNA TGCAGTGCTAGAGATCCGCGAGGGGGGGACACTGAAGCTTTCTTT. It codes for CSARDPRGGDTEAFF.

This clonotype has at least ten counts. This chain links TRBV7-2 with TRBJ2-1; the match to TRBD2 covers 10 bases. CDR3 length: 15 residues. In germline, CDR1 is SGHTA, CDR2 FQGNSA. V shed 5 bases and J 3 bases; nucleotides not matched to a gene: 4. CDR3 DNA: TGTGCCAGCAGCCGACGGACTAGCGGCTACAATGAGCAGTTCTTC. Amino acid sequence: CASSRRTSGYNEQFF.

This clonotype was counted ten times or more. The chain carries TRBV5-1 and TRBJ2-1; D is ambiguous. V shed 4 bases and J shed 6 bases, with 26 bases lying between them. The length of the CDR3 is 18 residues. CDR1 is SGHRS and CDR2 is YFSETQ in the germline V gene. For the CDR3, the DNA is TGCGCCAGCAGCCCCAGCCCAAACTTCGCCTTCAGCTTCAATGAGCAGTTCTTC. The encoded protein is CASSPSPNFAFSFNEQFF. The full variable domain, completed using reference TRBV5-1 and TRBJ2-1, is KAGVTQTPRYLIKTRGQQVTLSCSPISGHRSVSWYQQTPGQGLQFLFEYFSETQRNKGNFPGRFSGRQFSNSRSEMNVSTLELGDSALYLCASSPSPNFAFSFNEQFFGPGTRLTVL.

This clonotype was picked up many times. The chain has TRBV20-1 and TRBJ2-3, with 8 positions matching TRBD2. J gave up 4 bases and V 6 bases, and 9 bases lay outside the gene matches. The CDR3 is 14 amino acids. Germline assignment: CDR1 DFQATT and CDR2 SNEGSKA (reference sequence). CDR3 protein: CSANGLAGPDTQYF. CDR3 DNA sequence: TGCAGTGCGAACGGACTAGCCGGACCAGATACGCAGTATTTT.

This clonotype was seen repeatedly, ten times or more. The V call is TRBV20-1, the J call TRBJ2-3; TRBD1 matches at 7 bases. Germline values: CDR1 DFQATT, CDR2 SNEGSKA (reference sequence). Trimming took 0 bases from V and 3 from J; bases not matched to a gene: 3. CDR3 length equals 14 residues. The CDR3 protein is CSARDGRGTDTQYF. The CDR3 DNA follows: TGCAGTGCTAGAGATGGCAGGGGGACAGATACGCAGTATTTT.

CDR3 loop: CASSPSGLVYEQYV. Here the CDR3 DNA reads TGTGCCAGCAGCCCCAGCGGACTAGTCTACGAGCAGTACGTC. V gene TRBV6-1 combines with J gene TRBJ2-7; 7 bases line up with TRBD2. After removal of 6 bases from V and 3 bases from J, the junction contained 8 bases not matched to a gene. The V gene's germline CDR1 is MNHNS and CDR2 SASEGT. The CDR3 consists of 14 residues.

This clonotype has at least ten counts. In DNA, the CDR3 is TGCAGTGCTAGGTCCCCAGGGGGGGACAAAAACATTCAGTACTTC. This codes for CSARSPGGDKNIQYF. This chain connects TRBV20-1 to TRBJ2-4; D assignment may be TRBD1 or TRBD2 (7 bases each). Trimming shortened V by 3 bases and J by 3 bases, and 15 bases separated the two germline ends. Germline CDR1 DFQATT, CDR2 SNEGSKA (reference sequence). This CDR3 is built from 15 residues.

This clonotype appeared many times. The CDR3 region is CSVKLVVGTGELFF. DNA of the CDR3: TGCAGCGTTAAGCTTGTCGTTGGGACCGGGGAGCTGTTTTTT. V and J are TRBV29-1 and TRBJ2-2; D uncertain. This CDR3 has 14 residues. V lost 5 bases to trimming and J lost 5 bases, with 15 bases between them. Germline loops: CDR1 SQVTM, CDR2 ANQGSEA.

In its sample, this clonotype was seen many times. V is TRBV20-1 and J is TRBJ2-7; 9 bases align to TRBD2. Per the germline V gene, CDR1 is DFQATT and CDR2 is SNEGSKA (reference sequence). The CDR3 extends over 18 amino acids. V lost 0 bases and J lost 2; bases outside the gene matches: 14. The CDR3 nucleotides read TGCAGTGCTAGAGAACCCCCAACTAGCGGGCGACCCCCCTACGAGCAGTACTTC. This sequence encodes CSAREPPTSGRPPYEQYF.

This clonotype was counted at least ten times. In DNA, the CDR3 is TGCGCCAGCAGCCAAGAGCCGGCTAGCATGATTGAGCAGTTCTTC. Encoded protein: CASSQEPASMIEQFF. This chain links TRBV4-1 with TRBJ2-1, with D possibly TRBD2 on 5 matching bases. Between the trimmed V and J ends, which lost 0 bases and 9 bases, there was a span of 15 bases. CDR1 is MGHRA and CDR2 is YSYEKL in the germline V gene. The CDR3 runs 15 residues.

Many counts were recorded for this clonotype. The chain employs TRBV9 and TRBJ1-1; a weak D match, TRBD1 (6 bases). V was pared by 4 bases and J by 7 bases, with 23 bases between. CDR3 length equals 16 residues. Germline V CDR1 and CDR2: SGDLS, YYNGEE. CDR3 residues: CASSPSPDGTMGEAFF. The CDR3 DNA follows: TGTGCCAGCAGCCCATCCCCAGACGGGACAATGGGTGAAGCTTTCTTT.

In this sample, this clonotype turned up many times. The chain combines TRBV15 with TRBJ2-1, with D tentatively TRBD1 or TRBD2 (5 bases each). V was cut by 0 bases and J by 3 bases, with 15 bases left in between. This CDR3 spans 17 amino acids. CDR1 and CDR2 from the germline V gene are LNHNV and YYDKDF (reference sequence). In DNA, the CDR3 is TGTGCCACCAGCAGAGACCTTCCGGGGCGGATCTACAATGAGCAGTTCTTC. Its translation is CATSRDLPGRIYNEQFF.

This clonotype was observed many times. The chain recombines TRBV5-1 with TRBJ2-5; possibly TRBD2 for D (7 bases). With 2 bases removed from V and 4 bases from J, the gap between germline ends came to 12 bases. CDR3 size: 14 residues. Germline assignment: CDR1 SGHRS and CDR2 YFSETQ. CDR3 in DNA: TGCGCCAGCAGCTTCGGGGGCGGGGGAGAGACCCAGTACTTC. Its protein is CASSFGGGGETQYF.

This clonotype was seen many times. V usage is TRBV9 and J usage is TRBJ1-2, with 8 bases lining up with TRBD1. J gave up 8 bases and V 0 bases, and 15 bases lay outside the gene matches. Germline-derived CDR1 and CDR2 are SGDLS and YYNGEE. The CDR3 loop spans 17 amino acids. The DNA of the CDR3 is TGTGCCAGCAGCGTAGGGTCAGGGGGCGAAAGGTTTGGCGGCTACACCTTC. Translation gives CASSVGSGGERFGGYTF.

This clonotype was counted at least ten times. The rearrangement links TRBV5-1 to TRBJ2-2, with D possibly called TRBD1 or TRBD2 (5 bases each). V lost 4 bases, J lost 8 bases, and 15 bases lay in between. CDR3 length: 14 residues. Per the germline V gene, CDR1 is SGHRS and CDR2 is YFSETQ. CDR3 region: CASSGTGELGELFF. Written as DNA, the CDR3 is TGCGCCAGCAGCGGGACCGGAGAATTGGGGGAGCTGTTTTTT.

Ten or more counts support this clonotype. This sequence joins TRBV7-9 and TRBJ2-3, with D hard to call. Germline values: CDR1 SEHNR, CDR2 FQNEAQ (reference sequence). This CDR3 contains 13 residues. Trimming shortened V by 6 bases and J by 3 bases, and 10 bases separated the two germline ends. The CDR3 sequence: CASRPESTDTQYF. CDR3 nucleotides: TGTGCCAGCAGGCCGGAGTCAACAGATACGCAGTATTTT.

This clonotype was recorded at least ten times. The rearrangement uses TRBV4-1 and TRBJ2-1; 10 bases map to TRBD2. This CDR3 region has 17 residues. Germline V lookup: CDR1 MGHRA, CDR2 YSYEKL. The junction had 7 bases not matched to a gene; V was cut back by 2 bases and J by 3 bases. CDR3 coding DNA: TGCGCCAGCAGCCAACAACTAGCGGGGTCCCTCTACAATGAGCAGTTCTTC. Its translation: CASSQQLAGSLYNEQFF.

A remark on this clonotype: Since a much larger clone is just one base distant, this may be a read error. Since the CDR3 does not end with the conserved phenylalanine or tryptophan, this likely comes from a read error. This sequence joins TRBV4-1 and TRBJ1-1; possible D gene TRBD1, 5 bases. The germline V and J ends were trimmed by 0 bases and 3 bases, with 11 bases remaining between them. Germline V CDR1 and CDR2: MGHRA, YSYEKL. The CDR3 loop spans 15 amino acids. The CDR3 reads CASSQEWGKDTEAFS. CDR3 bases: TGCGCCAGCAGCCAAGAGTGGGGGAAGGACACTGAAGCTTTCTCT.

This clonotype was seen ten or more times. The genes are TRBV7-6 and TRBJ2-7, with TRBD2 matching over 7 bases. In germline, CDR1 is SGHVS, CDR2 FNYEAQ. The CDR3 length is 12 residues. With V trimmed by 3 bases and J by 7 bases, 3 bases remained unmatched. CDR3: CASSFWGGEQYF. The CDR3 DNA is TGTGCCAGCAGCTTCTGGGGGGGAGAGCAGTACTTC.

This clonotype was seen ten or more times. CDR3: CSASGQGNVETQYF. The CDR3 DNA follows: TGCAGTGCTAGCGGACAGGGAAATGTAGAGACCCAGTACTTC. The chain links TRBV20-1 to TRBJ2-5; 8 bases fit TRBD1. Per germline, CDR1 DFQATT and CDR2 SNEGSKA (reference sequence). Trimming cost V 3 bases and J 4 bases; bases outside gene matches: 7. The CDR3 loop spans 14 amino acids.

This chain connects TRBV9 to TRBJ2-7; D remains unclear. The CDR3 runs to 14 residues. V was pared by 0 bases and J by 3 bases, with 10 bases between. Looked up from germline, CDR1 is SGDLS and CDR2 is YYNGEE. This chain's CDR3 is CASSVGEHLYEQYF. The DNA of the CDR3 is TGTGCCAGCAGCGTAGGCGAGCATCTCTACGAGCAGTACTTC.